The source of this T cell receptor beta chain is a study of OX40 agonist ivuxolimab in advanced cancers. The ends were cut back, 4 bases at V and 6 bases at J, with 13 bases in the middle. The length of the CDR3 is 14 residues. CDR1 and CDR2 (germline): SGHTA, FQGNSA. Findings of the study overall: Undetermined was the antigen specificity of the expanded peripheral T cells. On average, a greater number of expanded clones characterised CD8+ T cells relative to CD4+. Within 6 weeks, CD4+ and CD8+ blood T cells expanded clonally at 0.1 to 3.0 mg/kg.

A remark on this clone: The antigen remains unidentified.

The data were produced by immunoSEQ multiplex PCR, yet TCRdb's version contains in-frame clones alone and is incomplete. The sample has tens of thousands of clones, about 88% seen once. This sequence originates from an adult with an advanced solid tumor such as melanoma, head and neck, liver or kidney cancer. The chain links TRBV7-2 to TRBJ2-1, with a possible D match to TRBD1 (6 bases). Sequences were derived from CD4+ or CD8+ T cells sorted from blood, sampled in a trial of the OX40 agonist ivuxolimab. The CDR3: CASSSAGVPNEQFF. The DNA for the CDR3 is TGTGCCAGCAGCTCGGCAGGGGTGCCCAATGAGCAGTTCTTC. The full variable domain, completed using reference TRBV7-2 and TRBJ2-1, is GAGVSQSPSNKVTEKGKDVELRCDPISGHTALYWYRQSLGQGLEFLIYFQGNSAPDKSGLPSDRFSAERTGGSVSTLTIQRTQQEDSAVYLCASSSAGVPNEQFFGPGTRLTVL.